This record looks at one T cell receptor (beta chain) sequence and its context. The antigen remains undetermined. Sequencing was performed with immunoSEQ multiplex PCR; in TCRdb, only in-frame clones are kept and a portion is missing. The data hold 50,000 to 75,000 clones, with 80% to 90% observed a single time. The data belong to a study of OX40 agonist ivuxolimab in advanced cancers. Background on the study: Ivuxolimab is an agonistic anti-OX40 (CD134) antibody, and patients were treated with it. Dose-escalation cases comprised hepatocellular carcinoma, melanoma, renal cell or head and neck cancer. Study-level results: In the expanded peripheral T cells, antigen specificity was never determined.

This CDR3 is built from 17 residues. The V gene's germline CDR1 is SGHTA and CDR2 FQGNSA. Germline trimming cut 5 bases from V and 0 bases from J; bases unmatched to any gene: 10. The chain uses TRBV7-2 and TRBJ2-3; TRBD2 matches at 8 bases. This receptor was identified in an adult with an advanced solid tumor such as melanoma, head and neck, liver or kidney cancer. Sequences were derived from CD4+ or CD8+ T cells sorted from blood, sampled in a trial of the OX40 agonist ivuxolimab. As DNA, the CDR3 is TGTGCCAGCAGCACCCGTGGTAGCGGGATGAGCACAGATACGCAGTATTTT. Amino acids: CASSTRGSGMSTDTQYF.